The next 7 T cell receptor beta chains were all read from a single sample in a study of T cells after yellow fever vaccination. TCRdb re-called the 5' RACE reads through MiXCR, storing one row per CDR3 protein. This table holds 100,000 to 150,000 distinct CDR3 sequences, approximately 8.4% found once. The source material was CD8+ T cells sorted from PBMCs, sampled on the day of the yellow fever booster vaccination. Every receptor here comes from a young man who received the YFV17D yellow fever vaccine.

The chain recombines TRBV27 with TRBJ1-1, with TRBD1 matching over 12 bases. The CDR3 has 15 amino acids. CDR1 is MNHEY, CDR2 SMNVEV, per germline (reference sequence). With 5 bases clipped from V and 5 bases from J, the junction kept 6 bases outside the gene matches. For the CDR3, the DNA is TGTGCCAGCAGTCATGGGACAGGGGGCTTGACTGAAGCTTTCTTT. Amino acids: CASSHGTGGLTEAFF.

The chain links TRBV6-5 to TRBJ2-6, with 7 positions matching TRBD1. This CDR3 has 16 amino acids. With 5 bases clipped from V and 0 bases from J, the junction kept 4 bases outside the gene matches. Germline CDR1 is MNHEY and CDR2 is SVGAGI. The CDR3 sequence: CASSLTGSSGANVLTF. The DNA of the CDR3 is TGTGCCAGCAGTCTGACAGGGAGCTCTGGGGCCAACGTCCTGACTTTC.

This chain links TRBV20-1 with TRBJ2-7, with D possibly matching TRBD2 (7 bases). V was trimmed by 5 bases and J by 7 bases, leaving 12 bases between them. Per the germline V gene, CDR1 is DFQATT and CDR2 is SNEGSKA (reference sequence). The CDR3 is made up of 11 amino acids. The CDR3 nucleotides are TGCAGTGCTCCCGGGGGGCGGGAGCAGTACGTC. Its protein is CSAPGGREQYV.

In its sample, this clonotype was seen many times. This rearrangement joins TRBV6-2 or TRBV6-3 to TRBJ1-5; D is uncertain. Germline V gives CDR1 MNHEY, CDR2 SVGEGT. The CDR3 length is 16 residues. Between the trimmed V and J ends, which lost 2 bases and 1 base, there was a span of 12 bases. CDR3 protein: CASSYGTPRSNQPQHF. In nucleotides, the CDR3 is TGTGCCAGCAGTTACGGAACCCCAAGGAGCAATCAGCCCCAGCATTTT.

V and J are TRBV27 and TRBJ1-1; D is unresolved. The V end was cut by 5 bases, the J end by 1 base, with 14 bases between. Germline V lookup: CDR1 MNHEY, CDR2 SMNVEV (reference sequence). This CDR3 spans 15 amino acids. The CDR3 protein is CASSITRYANTEAFF. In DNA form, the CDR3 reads TGTGCCAGCAGTATCACTCGTTACGCGAACACTGAAGCTTTCTTT.

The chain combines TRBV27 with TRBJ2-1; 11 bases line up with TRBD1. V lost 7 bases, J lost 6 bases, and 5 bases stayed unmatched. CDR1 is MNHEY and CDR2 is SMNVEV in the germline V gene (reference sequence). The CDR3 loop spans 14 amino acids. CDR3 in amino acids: CASNSGTGGNEQFF. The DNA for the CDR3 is TGTGCCAGCAACTCCGGGACAGGGGGCAATGAGCAGTTCTTC.

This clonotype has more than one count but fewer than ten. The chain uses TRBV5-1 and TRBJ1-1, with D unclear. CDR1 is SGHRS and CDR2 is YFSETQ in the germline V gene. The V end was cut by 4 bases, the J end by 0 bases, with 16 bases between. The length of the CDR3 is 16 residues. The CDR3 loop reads CASSLRSAALNTEAFF. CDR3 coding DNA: TGCGCCAGCAGCCTGCGGTCGGCGGCCTTGAACACTGAAGCTTTCTTT.